This TCR beta chain was captured by sequencing in a study of shared clonotypes between healthy human individuals. The repertoire was sequenced with immunoSEQ multiplex PCR; TCRdb's copy has only in-frame clones and lacks some. Of roughly 300,000 clones in the sample, about 70% are singletons; the top ten hold 8.5% to 12%. Overall study findings and caveats: In contrast to clonotypes shared by all four donors, non-shared clonotypes had lower generation probabilities. A small donor pool kept down the genetic and exposure-history diversity that was represented.

The V gene's germline CDR1 is MNHEY and CDR2 SMNVEV (reference sequence). CDR3 size: 15 residues. After removal of 11 bases from V and 8 bases from J, the junction contained 15 bases not matched to a gene. This clone was seen just once. Its antigen is unknown. This sequence was found in a man aged 25 to 40 in good health. Material for sequencing was memory CD4+ T cells sorted from blood. Noted subset: CD45RA-negative fraction. The chain couples TRBV27 to TRBJ1-4, with 9 bases fitting TRBD1. The chain's CDR3 is CASASFGTGTEKLFF. CDR3 nucleotide sequence: TGTGCCTCAGCGTCTTTCGGGACAGGGACCGAAAAACTGTTTTTT.